These T cell receptor beta chains were read from a single sample in a study of blood T cell repertoires in COVID-19. The assay was immunoSEQ multiplex PCR, and TCRdb's table has in-frame clones only and misses some. The sample lists approximately 300,000 clones; approximately 85% were seen once. The source material was PBMCs or T cells enriched from blood (not recorded which). These receptor sequences come from a woman in her twenties or thirties who had recovered from COVID-19. Each CDR3 is given with its conserved first and last residue. The order of the fields is J gene, clone size, V gene, D gene, CDR3 protein, CDR3 DNA. D genes are given only for firm matches. The size entry is marked missing in some rows and otherwise reads once, few, many or a size class.

J: TRBJ1-1; size: NA; V: TRBV27; D: TRBD1; CDR3: CASSLRSWTGLNTEAFF; DNA: TGTGCCAGCAGTTTAAGGTCCTGGACAGGGTTGAACACTGAAGCTTTCTTT
J: TRBJ2-1; size: NA; V: TRBV5-1; D: NA; CDR3: CASSTQTPYNEQFF; DNA: TGCGCCAGCAGCACACAGACACCTTACAATGAGCAGTTCTTC
J: TRBJ2-2; size: NA; V: TRBV27; D: TRBD2; CDR3: CASSLMSSGGAGTGELFF; DNA: TGTGCCAGCAGTTTAATGTCTAGCGGGGGGGCGGGCACCGGGGAGCTGTTTTTT
J: TRBJ2-7; size: NA; V: TRBV29-1; D: TRBD1; CDR3: CSVAIHRGADYEQYF; DNA: TGCAGCGTCGCCATCCACAGGGGGGCTGACTACGAGCAGTACTTC
J: TRBJ2-1; size: NA; V: TRBV10-1; D: NA; CDR3: CASSGDSEQFF; DNA: TGCGCCAGCAGTGGAGACAGTGAGCAGTTCTTC
J: TRBJ2-5; size: NA; V: TRBV7-9; D: NA; CDR3: CASSLSFRGTEETQYF; DNA: TGTGCCAGCAGCTTGTCTTTCAGGGGAACTGAAGAGACCCAGTACTTC
J: TRBJ1-6; size: NA; V: TRBV2; D: TRBD1; CDR3: CASGNRDRNNSPLHF; DNA: TGTGCCAGCGGCAACCGGGACAGGAATAATTCACCCCTCCACTTT
J: TRBJ1-2; size: NA; V: TRBV19; D: NA; CDR3: CASNLDARPYGYTF; DNA: TGTGCCAGTAACCTCGATGCGAGGCCCTATGGCTACACCTTC
J: TRBJ1-2; size: NA; V: TRBV25-1; D: NA; CDR3: CASLGGLYGYTF; DNA: TGTGCCAGCCTGGGGGGTCTCTATGGCTACACCTTC
J: TRBJ1-2; size: NA; V: TRBV2; D: NA; CDR3: CASSERGGYGYTF; DNA: TGTGCCAGCAGTGAGAGAGGCGGCTATGGCTACACCTTC
J: TRBJ1-5; size: few; V: TRBV4-2; D: NA; CDR3: CASSQRRGDQPQHF; DNA: TGTGCCAGCAGCCAACGCCGGGGTGATCAGCCCCAGCATTTT
J: TRBJ1-1; size: NA; V: TRBV30; D: NA; CDR3: CASRSGSTEAFF; DNA: TGTGCCTCGAGGTCGGGGAGCACTGAAGCTTTCTTT
J: TRBJ1-2; size: NA; V: TRBV10-3; D: TRBD1; CDR3: CAISGGQDANYGYTF; DNA: TGTGCCATCAGTGGGGGACAGGATGCTAACTATGGCTACACCTTC
J: TRBJ1-1; size: NA; V: TRBV7-8; D: NA; CDR3: CASSLVFQDSAFF; DNA: TGTGCCAGCAGCTTAGTCTTCCAAGACAGCGCTTTCTTT
J: TRBJ1-5; size: NA; V: TRBV7-9; D: TRBD1; CDR3: CASSPGWQGAAQPQHF; DNA: TGTGCCAGCAGCCCGGGGTGGCAGGGGGCCGCCCAGCCCCAGCATTTT
J: TRBJ2-7; size: NA; V: TRBV30; D: TRBD2; CDR3: CAWSVGGTSEQYF; DNA: TGTGCCTGGAGTGTAGGGGGGACTAGCGAGCAGTACTTC
J: TRBJ2-7; size: NA; V: TRBV30; D: TRBD2; CDR3: CARSGGQSSYEQYF; DNA: TGTGCCCGTTCGGGGGGGCAGAGCTCCTACGAGCAGTACTTC
J: TRBJ2-4; size: NA; V: TRBV28; D: NA; CDR3: CASSLITENIQYF; DNA: TGTGCCAGCAGTTTAATTACAGAAAACATTCAGTACTTC
J: TRBJ1-2; size: NA; V: TRBV28; D: TRBD1; CDR3: CASSLPTGANYGYTF; DNA: TGTGCCAGCAGTTTACCCACAGGGGCTAACTATGGCTACACCTTC
J: TRBJ1-1; size: NA; V: TRBV18; D: NA; CDR3: CASSPQAQNTEAFF; DNA: TGTGCCAGCTCACCGCAGGCCCAGAACACTGAAGCTTTCTTT
J: TRBJ2-7; size: NA; V: TRBV10-3; D: TRBD2; CDR3: CAISPGLAGGNYEQYF; DNA: TGTGCCATCAGTCCGGGACTAGCGGGGGGAAACTACGAGCAGTACTTC
J: TRBJ2-7; size: NA; V: TRBV5-1; D: NA; CDR3: CASSQRAGNYEQYF; DNA: TGCGCCAGCAGCCAGAGGGCGGGAAACTACGAGCAGTACTTC
J: TRBJ2-2; size: NA; V: TRBV7-6; D: TRBD2; CDR3: CASSYTSGGSGELFF; DNA: TGTGCCAGCAGCTATACTAGCGGGGGCTCCGGGGAGCTGTTTTTT
J: TRBJ2-1; size: NA; V: TRBV20-1; D: TRBD2; CDR3: CSASTVAGGPRYNEQFF; DNA: TGCAGTGCTAGTACGGTAGCGGGAGGGCCTCGTTACAATGAGCAGTTCTTC
J: TRBJ1-1; size: NA; V: TRBV25-1; D: NA; CDR3: CASRGAGVGGEAFF; DNA: TGTGCCAGCAGGGGTGCAGGGGTAGGGGGTGAAGCTTTCTTT
J: TRBJ2-7; size: NA; V: TRBV7-9; D: TRBD2; CDR3: CASSIYTSGATYEQYF; DNA: TGTGCCAGCAGCATATACACTAGCGGAGCCACCTACGAGCAGTACTTC
J: TRBJ2-3; size: NA; V: TRBV2; D: NA; CDR3: CASSGGITDTQYF; DNA: TGTGCCAGCAGTGGAGGGATCACAGATACGCAGTATTTT
J: TRBJ1-6; size: few; V: TRBV28; D: NA; CDR3: CASTYGGRSPLHF; DNA: TGTGCCAGCACCTACGGGGGGCGGTCACCCCTCCACTTT
J: TRBJ2-7; size: once; V: TRBV18; D: NA; CDR3: CASSPRAGYQYF; DNA: TGTGCCAGCTCACCACGGGCAGGTTATCAGTACTTC
J: TRBJ2-3; size: NA; V: TRBV4-1; D: NA; CDR3: CASSQVGPYSTDTQYF; DNA: TGCGCCAGCAGCCAGGTGGGGCCCTATAGCACAGATACGCAGTATTTT
J: TRBJ1-2; size: NA; V: TRBV12-3/TRBV12-4; D: NA; CDR3: CASSGQRGYTF; DNA: TGTGCCAGCAGTGGACAAAGGGGCTACACCTTC
J: TRBJ1-1; size: NA; V: TRBV5-6; D: NA; CDR3: CASSLGQLTEAFF; DNA: TGTGCCAGCAGCTTGGGACAGCTCACTGAAGCTTTCTTT
J: TRBJ2-7; size: few; V: TRBV5-1; D: NA; CDR3: CASSPGQKGIYEQYF; DNA: TGCGCCAGCAGCCCAGGACAGAAAGGGATCTACGAGCAGTACTTC
J: TRBJ1-2; size: NA; V: TRBV6-5; D: NA; CDR3: CASYPGWENYGYTF; DNA: TGTGCCAGCTATCCCGGATGGGAGAACTATGGCTACACCTTC
J: TRBJ2-5; size: NA; V: TRBV7-9; D: NA; CDR3: CASRQGLETQYF; DNA: TGTGCCAGCAGACAGGGATTAGAGACCCAGTACTTC
J: TRBJ2-3; size: NA; V: TRBV6-5; D: TRBD1; CDR3: CASSWGTAVADTQYF; DNA: TGTGCCAGCAGTTGGGGGACAGCGGTGGCAGATACGCAGTATTTT
J: TRBJ1-1; size: NA; V: TRBV7-6; D: NA; CDR3: CASSLGRFRRLNTEAFF; DNA: TGTGCCAGCAGCTTAGGTCGGTTTAGGCGGCTGAACACTGAAGCTTTCTTT
J: TRBJ2-1; size: few; V: TRBV5-1; D: NA; CDR3: CASSLGGGSSYNEQFF; DNA: TGCGCCAGCAGCTTAGGCGGAGGCAGCTCCTACAATGAGCAGTTCTTC
J: TRBJ2-5; size: once; V: TRBV7-9; D: TRBD1; CDR3: CASSLLLDRARETQYF; DNA: TGTGCCAGCAGCTTATTACTGGACAGGGCGAGGGAGACCCAGTACTTC
J: TRBJ1-2; size: NA; V: TRBV25-1; D: NA; CDR3: CASSEKFGSRDNGYTF; DNA: TGTGCCAGCAGTGAAAAGTTCGGCTCTAGGGACAATGGCTACACCTTC
J: TRBJ1-5; size: NA; V: TRBV9; D: TRBD1; CDR3: CASSVEDRVNQPQHF; DNA: TGTGCCAGCAGCGTAGAGGACAGGGTCAATCAGCCCCAGCATTTT
J: TRBJ1-5; size: few; V: TRBV5-3; D: NA; CDR3: CASTYWGESQPQHF; DNA: TGTGCCAGCACTTACTGGGGGGAAAGTCAGCCCCAGCATTTT
J: TRBJ2-1; size: NA; V: TRBV9; D: TRBD2; CDR3: CASSASGSNEEQFF; DNA: TGTGCCAGCAGCGCTAGCGGGAGTAATGAGGAGCAGTTCTTC
J: TRBJ2-1; size: NA; V: TRBV30; D: NA; CDR3: CAWKGTPSYNEQFF; DNA: TGTGCCTGGAAAGGGACTCCCTCCTACAATGAGCAGTTCTTC
J: TRBJ2-7; size: NA; V: TRBV10-2; D: TRBD2; CDR3: CASSDRTRSYEQYF; DNA: TGCGCCAGCAGTGACAGGACTAGGTCATACGAGCAGTACTTC
J: TRBJ2-1; size: NA; V: TRBV14; D: NA; CDR3: CASSPIYRTSYNEQFF; DNA: TGTGCCAGCAGTCCTATTTACAGAACCTCCTACAATGAGCAGTTCTTC
J: TRBJ2-7; size: NA; V: TRBV6-2/TRBV6-3; D: NA; CDR3: CASSYYGGGSYEQYF; DNA: TGTGCCAGCAGTTACTACGGAGGCGGCTCCTACGAGCAGTACTTC
J: TRBJ2-2; size: NA; V: TRBV5-1; D: NA; CDR3: CASSPRVTGELFF; DNA: TGCGCCAGCAGCCCGAGGGTCACCGGGGAGCTGTTTTTT
J: TRBJ2-1; size: NA; V: TRBV6-1; D: TRBD2; CDR3: CASSELTGAAGDRRFF; DNA: TGTGCCAGCAGTGAACTGACGGGGGCAGCGGGAGATCGCCGGTTCTTC
J: TRBJ2-3; size: medium-sized; V: TRBV6-1; D: TRBD2; CDR3: CASSELAGGPDTQYF; DNA: TGTGCCAGCAGTGAACTAGCGGGAGGGCCAGATACGCAGTATTTT
J: TRBJ1-5; size: few; V: TRBV7-9; D: TRBD1; CDR3: CASSPGGRVWGQPQHF; DNA: TGTGCCAGCAGCCCAGGGGGTAGGGTGTGGGGTCAGCCCCAGCATTTT
J: TRBJ1-2; size: NA; V: TRBV24-1; D: TRBD1; CDR3: CATSDYRGEGYTF; DNA: TGTGCCACCAGTGATTACAGGGGAGAGGGCTACACCTTC
J: TRBJ2-1; size: NA; V: TRBV7-8; D: TRBD1; CDR3: CASSSHRDRGLGEQFF; DNA: TGTGCCAGCAGCTCCCACCGGGACAGGGGGCTGGGTGAGCAGTTCTTC